This is a list of T cell receptor beta chains from one sample in a study of shared clonotypes between healthy human individuals. The table came from immunoSEQ multiplex PCR; TCRdb's copy has only in-frame clones and leaves some out. The table has about 2.1 million clones, around 93% seen once. The source material was naive CD8+ T cells from PBMCs. These receptors were collected from a man aged 18-30 years in good health. Some clones in this sample may be carry-over from other donors' samples. Both conserved end residues are part of each CDR3. The D gene is left open where the match is weak. Size is omitted from some rows. Given values are once, few, many or a class for expanded clones.

D gene: .; J gene: TRBJ2-7; V gene: TRBV7-8; clone size: .; CDR3 protein: CASSFGKYEQYF; CDR3 DNA: TGTGCCAGCAGCTTTGGGAAGTACGAGCAGTACTTC
D gene: TRBD1; J gene: TRBJ2-5; V gene: TRBV28; clone size: .; CDR3 protein: CASSFYHRGLGETQYF; CDR3 DNA: TGTGCCAGCAGTTTTTACCACAGGGGGCTAGGGGAGACCCAGTACTTC
D gene: TRBD2; J gene: TRBJ2-1; V gene: TRBV7-9; clone size: .; CDR3 protein: CASSSPLGLAGARNEQFF; CDR3 DNA: TGTGCCAGCAGCTCCCCCCTCGGACTAGCGGGAGCGCGCAATGAGCAGTTCTTC
D gene: .; J gene: TRBJ1-1; V gene: TRBV27; clone size: .; CDR3 protein: CASTTLVGTEAFF; CDR3 DNA: TGTGCCAGCACCACTTTGGTGGGCACTGAAGCTTTCTTT
D gene: .; J gene: TRBJ1-4; V gene: TRBV15; clone size: .; CDR3 protein: CATTERRGLNEKLFF; CDR3 DNA: TGTGCCACCACCGAGAGGCGGGGCCTTAATGAAAAACTGTTTTTT
D gene: .; J gene: TRBJ2-7; V gene: TRBV29-1; clone size: .; CDR3 protein: CSARTSAYEQYF; CDR3 DNA: TGCAGCGCGAGGACCTCTGCCTACGAGCAGTACTTC
D gene: TRBD1; J gene: TRBJ2-2; V gene: TRBV7-9; clone size: .; CDR3 protein: CASSSDRGRTGELFF; CDR3 DNA: TGTGCCAGCAGCTCCGACAGGGGGCGGACCGGGGAGCTGTTTTTT
D gene: TRBD2; J gene: TRBJ2-7; V gene: TRBV2; clone size: .; CDR3 protein: CASSEWGLAAYEQYF; CDR3 DNA: TGTGCCAGCAGTGAATGGGGACTAGCGGCCTACGAGCAGTACTTC
D gene: .; J gene: TRBJ2-7; V gene: TRBV10-3; clone size: .; CDR3 protein: CAIRTRVGGDPYEQYF; CDR3 DNA: TGTGCCATCAGGACGCGGGTTGGCGGGGACCCCTACGAGCAGTACTTC
D gene: .; J gene: TRBJ2-7; V gene: TRBV27; clone size: .; CDR3 protein: CASSTRWGYVEQYF; CDR3 DNA: TGTGCCAGCAGCACGAGGTGGGGCTACGTCGAGCAGTACTTC
D gene: TRBD2; J gene: TRBJ2-3; V gene: TRBV9; clone size: .; CDR3 protein: CASSARTSGRAFGTDTQYF; CDR3 DNA: TGTGCCAGCAGCGCTCGGACTAGCGGGAGGGCCTTCGGAACAGATACGCAGTATTTT
D gene: TRBD2; J gene: TRBJ2-1; V gene: TRBV7-3; clone size: few; CDR3 protein: CASSSYSSGNEQFF; CDR3 DNA: TGTGCCAGCAGCTCCTACTCTAGCGGCAATGAGCAGTTCTTC
D gene: .; J gene: TRBJ2-5; V gene: TRBV7-9; clone size: .; CDR3 protein: CASSRPLLAYKETQYF; CDR3 DNA: TGTGCCAGCAGCCGACCCCTTCTAGCATACAAAGAGACCCAGTACTTC
D gene: .; J gene: TRBJ2-1; V gene: TRBV7-8; clone size: .; CDR3 protein: CASSLALARGNEQFF; CDR3 DNA: TGTGCCAGCAGCTTAGCGCTAGCCCGGGGGAATGAGCAGTTCTTC
D gene: .; J gene: TRBJ2-2; V gene: TRBV5-1; clone size: .; CDR3 protein: CASSPRTPNTGELFF; CDR3 DNA: TGCGCCAGCAGCCCAAGGACACCGAACACCGGGGAGCTGTTTTTT
D gene: .; J gene: TRBJ2-5; V gene: TRBV7-9; clone size: .; CDR3 protein: CASSPPLGATQYF; CDR3 DNA: TGTGCCAGCAGCCCACCTCTAGGGGCGACCCAGTACTTC
D gene: .; J gene: TRBJ2-7; V gene: TRBV7-9; clone size: .; CDR3 protein: CASSLAPSVTYEQYF; CDR3 DNA: TGTGCCAGCAGCTTAGCCCCTAGCGTAACCTACGAGCAGTACTTC
D gene: TRBD2; J gene: TRBJ2-3; V gene: TRBV7-2; clone size: once; CDR3 protein: CASSFGGTRADTQYF; CDR3 DNA: TGTGCCAGCAGCTTTGGTGGGACTAGGGCAGATACGCAGTATTTT
D gene: .; J gene: TRBJ1-2; V gene: TRBV27; clone size: .; CDR3 protein: CASSSGGGARGYTF; CDR3 DNA: TGTGCCAGCAGTTCGGGCGGGGGGGCTCGGGGCTACACCTTC
D gene: .; J gene: TRBJ2-2; V gene: TRBV11-3; clone size: once; CDR3 protein: CASSVAQAGELFF; CDR3 DNA: TGTGCCAGCAGCGTAGCGCAGGCCGGGGAGCTGTTTTTT
D gene: TRBD1; J gene: TRBJ1-2; V gene: TRBV2; clone size: .; CDR3 protein: CASSAYQGARGYGYTF; CDR3 DNA: TGTGCCAGCAGTGCATATCAGGGGGCGCGGGGCTATGGCTACACCTTC
D gene: TRBD1; J gene: TRBJ1-4; V gene: TRBV19; clone size: .; CDR3 protein: CASTLHRGTDRNEKLFF; CDR3 DNA: TGTGCCAGTACCCTACACCGCGGGACAGACCGTAATGAAAAACTGTTTTTT
D gene: .; J gene: TRBJ2-2; V gene: TRBV7-3; clone size: .; CDR3 protein: CASSLTRGLYTGELFF; CDR3 DNA: TGTGCCAGCAGCCTCACCCGGGGACTTTACACCGGGGAGCTGTTTTTT
D gene: .; J gene: TRBJ1-2; V gene: TRBV5-1; clone size: .; CDR3 protein: CASSLMDNYGYTF; CDR3 DNA: TGCGCCAGCAGCTTGATGGATAACTATGGCTACACCTTC
D gene: TRBD2; J gene: TRBJ2-3; V gene: TRBV27; clone size: .; CDR3 protein: CASSLYPAGGADTQYF; CDR3 DNA: TGTGCCAGCAGTTTATATCCGGCGGGAGGCGCAGATACGCAGTATTTT
D gene: TRBD1; J gene: TRBJ2-7; V gene: TRBV27; clone size: .; CDR3 protein: CASSHRDRDYEQYF; CDR3 DNA: TGTGCCAGCAGCCACAGGGACAGGGACTACGAGCAGTACTTC
D gene: TRBD2; J gene: TRBJ2-1; V gene: TRBV7-9; clone size: .; CDR3 protein: CASSTGLAGGSEQFF; CDR3 DNA: TGTGCCAGCAGCACCGGACTAGCGGGAGGGTCTGAGCAGTTCTTC
D gene: .; J gene: TRBJ1-1; V gene: TRBV28; clone size: .; CDR3 protein: CASASLSAEAFF; CDR3 DNA: TGTGCCAGCGCTTCATTGTCCGCTGAAGCTTTCTTT
D gene: TRBD1; J gene: TRBJ1-2; V gene: TRBV7-9; clone size: .; CDR3 protein: CASSSGQANYGYTF; CDR3 DNA: TGTGCCAGCAGCTCCGGACAGGCTAACTATGGCTACACCTTC
D gene: TRBD2; J gene: TRBJ2-1; V gene: TRBV11-3; clone size: .; CDR3 protein: CASSPAGLAGFYEQFF; CDR3 DNA: TGTGCCAGCAGCCCAGCGGGACTAGCGGGATTCTATGAGCAGTTCTTC
D gene: TRBD2; J gene: TRBJ2-5; V gene: TRBV7-3; clone size: .; CDR3 protein: CASSPGTSVGQETQYF; CDR3 DNA: TGTGCCAGCAGCCCAGGGACTAGCGTTGGCCAAGAGACCCAGTACTTC
D gene: TRBD1; J gene: TRBJ1-1; V gene: TRBV7-6; clone size: .; CDR3 protein: CASSLGTGPNTEAFF; CDR3 DNA: TGTGCCAGCAGCTTAGGGACAGGGCCGAACACTGAAGCTTTCTTT
D gene: TRBD1; J gene: TRBJ2-7; V gene: TRBV28; clone size: .; CDR3 protein: CASSLIQGAYYEQYF; CDR3 DNA: TGTGCCAGCAGTTTAATTCAGGGGGCTTACTACGAGCAGTACTTC
D gene: .; J gene: TRBJ2-7; V gene: TRBV5-4; clone size: .; CDR3 protein: CASSFPGTSYEQYF; CDR3 DNA: TGTGCCAGCAGCTTCCCAGGGACTTCCTACGAGCAGTACTTC
D gene: .; J gene: TRBJ2-4; V gene: TRBV27; clone size: .; CDR3 protein: CASSLSSQNIQYF; CDR3 DNA: TGTGCCAGCAGTTTATCGTCTCAAAACATTCAGTACTTC